Listed below are T cell receptor beta chains from one sample, sequenced in a study of T cells after yellow fever vaccination. In TCRdb, the 5' RACE reads were re-called with MiXCR into one record per CDR3 protein. There are hundreds of thousands of distinct CDR3 sequences in the sample; 8.5% to 9% occur only once, and under 20% lies in the top ten. The sequenced sample was PBMCs, obtained on the day of the first yellow fever vaccination. These receptors originate from a man aged 18 to 29 who received the YFV17D yellow fever vaccine. Each CDR3 is given with its conserved first and last residue. D genes are given only for firm matches. Clone size appears in some rows only: once, few, many, or a class for an expanded clone.

d_gene,v_gene,abundance,j_gene,CDR3nt,CDR3aa
-,TRBV5-1,many,TRBJ2-1,TGCGCCAGCGGACTTCGTTACAATGAGCAGTTCTTC,CASGLRYNEQFF
-,TRBV20-1,-,TRBJ2-3,TGCAGTGCTAGAGATCCCAGGGTGGGAGATACGCAGTATTTT,CSARDPRVGDTQYF
-,TRBV18,few,TRBJ1-6,TGTGCCAGCTCTGAGGACAGCTTAAATTCACCCCTCCACTTT,CASSEDSLNSPLHF
TRBD1,TRBV7-2,once,TRBJ1-5,TGTGCCAGCAGCTTAATGCAGGGGGCGAGTCAGCCCCAGCATTTT,CASSLMQGASQPQHF
-,TRBV21-1,few,TRBJ1-2,TGTGCCAGCAAGAAAAGGTTGTCAGCCTATGGCTACACCTTC,CASKKRLSAYGYTF
-,TRBV4-2,-,TRBJ2-2,TGTGCCACCTCGCGGCAGGGAGGGGGTGACACCGGGGAGCTGTTTTTT,CATSRQGGGDTGELFF
-,TRBV7-3,many,TRBJ1-4,TGTGCCAGCAGCTACCTGAATAATGAAAAACTGTTTTTT,CASSYLNNEKLFF
TRBD1,TRBV4-3,-,TRBJ2-7,TGCGCCAGCAGCCAAGGGACAGGGACCGGGGGATACGAGCAGTACTTC,CASSQGTGTGGYEQYF
TRBD2,TRBV20-1,-,TRBJ2-1,TGCAGTGCCAAGTCTAGCGGGGGGGCTTGGAATGAGCAGTTCTTC,CSAKSSGGAWNEQFF
-,TRBV29-1,-,TRBJ2-6,TGCAGCGTTGTGGATTTCTCTTGGGCCAACGTCCTGACTTTC,CSVVDFSWANVLTF
-,TRBV19,-,TRBJ1-5,TGTGCCAGTAGACCAGGTTCTTGGCAGCCCCAGCATTTT,CASRPGSWQPQHF
TRBD1,TRBV18,few,TRBJ2-7,TGTGCCAGCTCATCGGACAGGGTGGGCGAGCAGTACTTC,CASSSDRVGEQYF
-,TRBV11-2,few,TRBJ2-1,TGTGCCAGCAATCTACAGGGGGGGAGCTCCTACAATGAGCAGTTCTTC,CASNLQGGSSYNEQFF
TRBD1,TRBV5-6,few,TRBJ2-4,TGTGCCAGCAACCGGGACAGGGGGCACCCCTTAGCCAAAAACATTCAGTACTTC,CASNRDRGHPLAKNIQYF
-,TRBV4-3,-,TRBJ2-5,TGCGCCAGCAGCCAGGGGTGGGCAGGGCAAGAGACCCAGTACTTC,CASSQGWAGQETQYF
-,TRBV28,few,TRBJ1-5,TGTGCCAGCAGCCCCATGACGAGCAATCAGCCCCAGCATTTT,CASSPMTSNQPQHF
-,TRBV7-2,-,TRBJ1-1,TGTGCCAGCAGCTACTTTAACACTGAAGCTTTCTTT,CASSYFNTEAFF
-,TRBV5-1,few,TRBJ1-1,TGCGCCAGCAGGTTGGGGGGGACCCTGGGGACTGAAGCTTTCTTT,CASRLGGTLGTEAFF
TRBD1,TRBV27,-,TRBJ1-6,TGTGCCAGCAGTAAACAGGGGCCCAATTCACCCCTCCACTTT,CASSKQGPNSPLHF
TRBD1,TRBV20-1,few,TRBJ1-2,TGCAGTGCTACAGGGGGCGCCGACTATGGCTACACCTTC,CSATGGADYGYTF
TRBD1,TRBV12-3/TRBV12-4,few,TRBJ2-7,TGTGCCAGCAGTTTAGGGGACAGTTTCTACGAGCAGTACTTC,CASSLGDSFYEQYF
-,TRBV5-1,-,TRBJ2-1,TGCGCCAGCAGCTTGGCTGTTTTAAATTACAATGAGCAGTTCTTC,CASSLAVLNYNEQFF
-,TRBV2,few,TRBJ1-1,TGTGCCAGCAGTCCAACAGGGAGGATCACTGAAGCTTTCTTT,CASSPTGRITEAFF
-,TRBV11-3,-,TRBJ2-3,TGTGCCAGCAGCTTGAATGGGGGAGCCACAGATACGCAGTATTTT,CASSLNGGATDTQYF
TRBD1,TRBV6-5,-,TRBJ2-7,TGTGCCAGCAGTTACCAGTTAGTGACAGGGAGCCCCTACGAGCAGTACTTC,CASSYQLVTGSPYEQYF